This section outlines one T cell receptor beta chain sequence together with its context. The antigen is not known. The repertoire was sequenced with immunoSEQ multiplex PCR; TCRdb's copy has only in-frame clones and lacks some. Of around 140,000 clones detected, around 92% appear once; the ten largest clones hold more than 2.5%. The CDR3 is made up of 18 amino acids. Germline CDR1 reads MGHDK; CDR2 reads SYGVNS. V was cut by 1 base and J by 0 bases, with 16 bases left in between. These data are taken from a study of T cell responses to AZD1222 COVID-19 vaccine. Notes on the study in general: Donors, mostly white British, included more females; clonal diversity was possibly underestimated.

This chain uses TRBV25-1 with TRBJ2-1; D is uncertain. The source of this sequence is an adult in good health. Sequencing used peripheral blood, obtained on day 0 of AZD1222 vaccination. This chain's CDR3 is CASSELSFSWSSYNEQFF. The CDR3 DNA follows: TGTGCCAGCAGTGAATTGAGCTTCTCCTGGAGCTCCTACAATGAGCAGTTCTTC.